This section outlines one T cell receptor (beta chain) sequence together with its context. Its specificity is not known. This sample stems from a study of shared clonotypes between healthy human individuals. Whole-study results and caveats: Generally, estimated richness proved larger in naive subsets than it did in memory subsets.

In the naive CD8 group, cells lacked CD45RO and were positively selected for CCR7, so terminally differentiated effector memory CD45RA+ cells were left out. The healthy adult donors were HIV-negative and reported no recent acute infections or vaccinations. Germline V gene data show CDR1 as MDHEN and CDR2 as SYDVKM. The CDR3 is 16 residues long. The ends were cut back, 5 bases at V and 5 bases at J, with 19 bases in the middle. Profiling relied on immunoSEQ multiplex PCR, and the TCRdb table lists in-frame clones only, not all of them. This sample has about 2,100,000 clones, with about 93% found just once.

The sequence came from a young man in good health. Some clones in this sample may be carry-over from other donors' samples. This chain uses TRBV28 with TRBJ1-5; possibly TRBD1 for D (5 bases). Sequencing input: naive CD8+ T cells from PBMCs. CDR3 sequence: CASSPPPGEVDQPQHF. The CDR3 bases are TGTGCCAGCAGTCCCCCTCCGGGGGAGGTAGATCAGCCCCAGCATTTT.